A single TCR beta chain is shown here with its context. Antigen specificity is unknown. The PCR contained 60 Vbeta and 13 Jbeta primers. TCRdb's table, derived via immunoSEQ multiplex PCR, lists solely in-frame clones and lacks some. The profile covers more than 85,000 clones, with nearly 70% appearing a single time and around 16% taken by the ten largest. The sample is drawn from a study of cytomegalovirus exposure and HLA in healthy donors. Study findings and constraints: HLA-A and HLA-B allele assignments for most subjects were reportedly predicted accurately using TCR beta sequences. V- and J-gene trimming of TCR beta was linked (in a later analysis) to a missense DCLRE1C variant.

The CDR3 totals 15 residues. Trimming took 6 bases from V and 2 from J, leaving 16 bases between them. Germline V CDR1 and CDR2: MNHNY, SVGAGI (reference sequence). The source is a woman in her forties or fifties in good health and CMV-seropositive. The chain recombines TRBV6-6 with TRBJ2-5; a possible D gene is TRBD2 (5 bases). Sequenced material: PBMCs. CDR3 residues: CASSPRVTTQETQYF. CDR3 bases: TGTGCCAGCAGCCCGAGGGTGACCACGCAAGAGACCCAGTACTTC.